Described below is a single T cell receptor (beta chain) sequence and its context. Germline CDR1 SEHNR, CDR2 FQNEAQ (reference sequence). V lost 2 bases, J lost 0 bases, and 3 bases stayed unmatched. The CDR3 is 16 residues long. The protocol was immunoSEQ multiplex PCR, while the TCRdb copy is restricted to in-frame clones and leaves out a portion. The table includes some 240,000 clones, approximately 78% detected once. The source of the sample is a study of blood T cell repertoires in COVID-19. At the level of the study: Samples of COVID-19 (acute and convalescent) were obtained from the United States, Italy and Spain.

This sequence originates from a woman aged 55-75 years with active or convalescent COVID-19. The genes are TRBV7-9 and TRBJ1-3, with 8 bases lining up with TRBD1. Sequenced sample: peripheral blood. As DNA, the CDR3 is TGTGCCAGCAGCTTAAGGGGGACAGGCTCTGGAAACACCATATATTTT. Amino acids: CASSLRGTGSGNTIYF.